Shown below are 25 T cell receptor beta chains from a single sample sequenced in a study of tumor and adjacent non-tumor tissue in lung cancer. TCRbeta libraries were built with three rounds of nested PCR, modified from ARM-PCR. TCRdb reanalysed the multiplex PCR reads using MiXCR and keeps one entry per CDR3 protein. The sample has about 200,000 distinct CDR3 sequences, 70% to 75% seen once; the top ten hold around 25%. This sample's RNA came from whole unsorted tissue. The sequencing input was lung tumor tissue. The source is a man in his 60s with non-small cell lung cancer.

The rearrangement uses TRBV6-1 and TRBJ1-4, with TRBD1 matching over 7 bases. Germline-derived CDR1 and CDR2 are MNHNS and SASEGT. J lost 5 bases, V lost 8 bases, and 8 bases had no gene match. The CDR3 consists of 14 residues. Here the CDR3 reads CASRTGQENEKLFF. Written as DNA, the CDR3 is TGTGCCAGCCGGACCGGACAGGAAAATGAAAAACTGTTTTTT.

This clonotype has more than one count but fewer than ten. This could be a read error, since a much larger clone is one nucleotide away. This chain connects TRBV11-2 to TRBJ2-6; D gene ambiguous. The CDR3 consists of 14 residues. In germline, CDR1 is SGHAT, CDR2 FQNNGV. With 1 base removed from V and 9 bases from J, the gap between germline ends came to 10 bases. DNA for the CDR3: TGTGCCAGCAGCTTAGGGGGTTCGGTCAACGTCCTGACTTTC. Translation: CASSLGGSVNVLTF.

This clonotype was found once. CDR3 in amino acids: CANSERGQRNQPQHF. CDR3 nucleotides: TGTGCCAATAGTGAACGAGGACAGAGGAATCAGCCCCAGCATTTT. V gene TRBV6-1 combines with J gene TRBJ1-5; D is possibly TRBD1 (6 bases). This CDR3 has 15 residues. Between the trimmed V and J ends, which lost 10 bases and 4 bases, there was a span of 20 bases. CDR1 is MNHNS and CDR2 is SASEGT in the germline V gene.

The chain links TRBV20-1 to TRBJ2-7; tentative D call: TRBD1 (7 bases). Per the germline V gene, CDR1 is DFQATT and CDR2 is SNEGSKA (reference sequence). The CDR3 covers 12 residues. CDR3 bases: TGCAACGGTCAGGGGGGAGGCTACGAGCAGTACTTC. Protein product: CNGQGGGYEQYF.

The chain uses TRBV12-3 or TRBV12-4 and TRBJ2-1; 7 bases line up with TRBD2. The CDR3 covers 18 residues. V was pared by 3 bases and J by 3 bases, with 14 bases of the junction left unmatched. The CDR3 region is CASSFGTGSGGGYNEQFF. The CDR3 nucleotides are TGTGCCAGCAGTTTCGGCACAGGTTCGGGCGGGGGCTACAATGAGCAGTTCTTC.

This clonotype was seen repeatedly, ten times or more. J is TRBJ1-6 and V is TRBV5-6; 9 positions agree with TRBD1. The CDR3 is made up of 17 amino acids. CDR1 and CDR2 (germline): SGHDT, YYEEEE. J was trimmed by 4 bases and V by 4 bases; bases with no gene match: 9. CDR3 in DNA: TGTGCCAGCAGCCTACTACAGGGGGCAGATTATAATTCACCCCTCCACTTT. Translation: CASSLLQGADYNSPLHF.

This clonotype was seen a handful of times. A much more abundant neighbour one base away suggests this may be a read error. This chain connects TRBV29-1 to TRBJ1-5; D might be TRBD1 (6 bases). CDR3 length: 13 residues. The germline gives CDR1 SQVTM, CDR2 ANQGSEA. CDR3 region: CSVATGGSQSQHF. CDR3 DNA: TGCAGCGTTGCAACGGGGGGCAGTCAGTCCCAGCATTTT.

This chain connects TRBV19 to TRBJ2-7; D may match TRBD1 or TRBD2 (7 bases each). CDR1 LNHDA and CDR2 SQIVND come from the germline V gene (reference sequence). The CDR3 spans 13 residues. Trimming stripped 4 bases from V and 7 bases from J, with 14 bases between. In DNA, the CDR3 is TGTGCCAGTAGTACCTACAGGGGAGGGGAGCAGTACTTC. It specifies CASSTYRGGEQYF.

This clonotype counts as medium-sized. This chain joins TRBV10-1 and TRBJ1-2; 11 positions match TRBD1. Trimming took 3 bases from V and 7 from J; bases not matched to a gene: 1. CDR3 length: 13 amino acids. The germline gives CDR1 WNHNN, CDR2 SYGVQD (reference sequence). The CDR3 nucleotides are TGCGCCAGCAGTGACGGACAGGGGGCTGGCTACACCTTC. It is translated as CASSDGQGAGYTF.

A single count supports this clonotype. Being one base from a much bigger clone, this may be a read error. This chain connects TRBV6-6 to TRBJ2-7; 8 nucleotides match TRBD1. Looked up from germline, CDR1 is MNHNY and CDR2 is SVGAGI (reference sequence). The CDR3 covers 15 residues. The CDR3 sequence is CVSKITGQAPFEQYF. The CDR3 region has the DNA TGTGTCAGCAAGATTACGGGACAGGCACCCTTCGAGCAGTACTTC.

This clonotype was counted between two and nine times. The CDR3 region is CSAPRGENQPQHF. For the CDR3, the DNA is TGCAGTGCCCCCAGGGGTGAAAATCAGCCCCAGCATTTT. The V and J genes are TRBV20-1 and TRBJ1-5; a possible D gene is TRBD1 (6 bases). V lost 6 bases to trimming and J lost 4 bases, with 13 bases between them. The germline V gene has CDR1 DFQATT and CDR2 SNEGSKA (reference sequence). The length of the CDR3 is 13 residues.

Turning to this clonotype: The CDR3 does not end in the conserved phenylalanine or tryptophan, so this is likely a read error. The DNA is left out, because the CDR3 cannot be placed on it with certainty; the CDR3 is given as TCRdb lists it. The chain carries TRBV6-1 and TRBJ1-2; the table's D call TRBD1 went unverified against the DNA. Germline CDR1 and CDR2: MNHNS and SASEGT. The CDR3 is 15 residues long, ends included. CDR3 loop: CASSPDPDRGYGNTL.

V gene TRBV6-2 or TRBV6-3 combines with J gene TRBJ2-1; the D is unclear. CDR1 is MNHEY, CDR2 SVGEGT, per germline. The V gene lost 2 bases and the J gene lost 0 bases, with 5 bases spanning the gap. CDR3 length equals 14 residues. CDR3: CASSYGSSYNEQFF. The CDR3 bases are TGTGCCAGCAGTTACGGTAGCTCCTACAATGAGCAGTTCTTC.

This clonotype appeared a few times. V usage is TRBV20-1 and J usage is TRBJ1-5, with unresolved D. With 3 bases removed from V and 4 bases from J, the gap between germline ends came to 10 bases. The CDR3 covers 13 residues. Looked up from germline, CDR1 is DFQATT and CDR2 is SNEGSKA (reference sequence). The CDR3 nucleotides read TGCAGTGCTAGTGGTGACGGAAATCAGCCCCAGCATTTT. It yields the protein CSASGDGNQPQHF.

On this clonotype itself: Here the CDR3 omits its conserved ending phenylalanine or tryptophan, so a read error is the likely source. The chain uses TRBV4-1 and TRBJ1-2, with 7 bases fitting TRBD1. With V trimmed by 2 bases and J by 2 bases, 2 bases remained unmatched. Per germline, CDR1 MGHRA and CDR2 YSYEKL. This CDR3 has 14 amino acids. CDR3 nucleotides: TGCGCCAGCAGCCAACCGACAGGGAACTATGGCTACACCTCC. Protein: CASSQPTGNYGYTS.

A note on this clonotype: Sequence at one end of the junction differs from germline and may be a read error. This sequence joins TRBV4-1 and TRBJ2-7; D is uncertain. The CDR3 is 15 residues long. In germline, CDR1 is MGHRA, CDR2 YSYEKL. Here the CDR3 reads CATSHELQGSYEQYF. In DNA, the CDR3 is TGCGCCACCAGCCATGAACTTCAAGGCTCCTACGAGCAGTACTTC.

The rearrangement joins TRBV6-2 or TRBV6-3 to TRBJ1-2; the D gene is possibly TRBD1 (5 bases). The V end was cut by 4 bases, the J end by 5 bases, with 23 bases between. Germline lookup yields CDR1 MNHEY and CDR2 SVGEGT. The CDR3 is 17 amino acids. CDR3 nucleotide sequence: TGTGCCAGCAGTTGCCAACGGGGCGGCCCTGGATTTTATGGCTACACCTTC. This gives the protein CASSCQRGGPGFYGYTF.

The V call is TRBV11-3, the J call TRBJ1-6; perhaps TRBD1 as D (6 bases). The CDR3 spans 14 residues. The V end was cut by 5 bases, the J end by 5 bases, with 10 bases between. Germline V gene lookup returns CDR1 SGHNT and CDR2 YENEEA. The CDR3 loop reads CASSLSGDNSPLHF. CDR3 coding DNA: TGTGCCAGCAGCCTATCAGGGGATAATTCACCCCTCCACTTT. The full variable domain, rest sourced from reference TRBV11-3 and TRBJ1-6, is EAGVVQSPRYKIIEKKQPVAFWCNPISGHNTLYWYLQNLGQGPELLIRYENEEAVDDSQLPKDRFSAERLKGVDSTLKIQPAELGDSAVYLCASSLSGDNSPLHFGNGTRLTVT.

The chain carries TRBV11-2 and TRBJ2-1; D not certain. Trimming cost V 5 bases and J 3 bases, with 11 bases left between them. This CDR3 region has 14 residues. Germline CDR1 and CDR2: SGHAT and FQNNGV. This CDR3 reads CASSKEACYNEQFF. The DNA of the CDR3 is TGTGCCAGCAGCAAAGAGGCCTGCTACAATGAGCAGTTCTTC.

Concerning this clonotype itself: The junction does not match germline at one end; this may be a read error. The chain uses TRBV4-2 and TRBJ2-1; D perhaps matches TRBD1 (6 bases). The CDR3 contains 16 residues. Germline V lookup: CDR1 LGHNA, CDR2 YNFKEQ. CDR3 DNA sequence: TGTTCCAGCAGCCAAGATTGGACACAGGGAAGCAATGAGCAATTCTTC. Translating it yields CSSSQDWTQGSNEQFF.

This clonotype was seen only a few times. A read error is possible here, since a much larger clone lies one base away. CDR3 nucleotides: TGTGTCAGCAGCAACACGAAGGACAGGGCCATCTATAGCAATCAGCCCCAGCATTTT. It encodes CVSSNTKDRAIYSNQPQHF. This rearrangement joins TRBV6-6 to TRBJ1-5, with 8 bases aligning to TRBD1. Per germline, CDR1 MNHNY and CDR2 SVGAGI (reference sequence). The CDR3 has 19 amino acids.

This clonotype was picked up a small number of times. The junction differs from germline at one of its ends, possibly a read error. The chain is built from TRBV29-1 and TRBJ2-7; D gene ambiguous. Germline CDR1 is SQVTM and CDR2 is ANQGSEA. This CDR3 is built from 10 residues. CDR3: CSPQDDEQYF. Written as DNA, the CDR3 is TGCAGCCCTCAGGATGACGAGCAGTATTTC.

Concerning this clonotype: One junction end disagrees with the germline gene, perhaps due to a read error. V and J are TRBV20-1 and TRBJ2-3, with D possibly TRBD2 on 5 matching bases. The CDR3 contains 15 residues. Germline CDR1 DFQATT, CDR2 SNEGSKA (reference sequence). As DNA, the CDR3 is TGCAGTACTAGAGATCCGGGTGGGAGACCAGATACGCAGTATTTT. Residues: CSTRDPGGRPDTQYF.

About this clonotype: A read error may explain this, as a much larger clone is one base away. The rearrangement joins TRBV4-3 to TRBJ2-3, with D perhaps TRBD2 (6 bases). This CDR3 is 17 amino acids long. Trimming took 1 base from V and 1 from J, leaving 15 bases between them. Germline CDR1 is LGHNA and CDR2 is YSLEER. The CDR3, as DNA: TGCGCCAGCAGCCAAGCCCTAACGGGGGTGGGCACAGATACGCAGTATTTT. Translated: CASSQALTGVGTDTQYF.

This clonotype was detected only a few times. A read error may produce the germline difference seen at one junction end. The chain uses TRBV4-1 and TRBJ1-2; D is perhaps TRBD1 (6 bases). The CDR3 length is 14 residues. Per the germline V gene, CDR1 is MGHRA and CDR2 is YSYEKL. The CDR3 protein is CASSPDSTSSGYIF. CDR3 in DNA: TGCGCCAGCAGCCCGGACAGCACCTCTTCCGGCTACATCTTC.